This record concerns one T cell receptor (beta chain) sequence. The sample originates from a study of blood T cell repertoires in COVID-19. As for the study in general: From T cells, B-cell-depleted T cells, or PBMCs came the material, which was cDNA or gDNA.

The germline CDR1 and CDR2 sequences are MDHEN and SYDVKM. Losses at the gene ends were 5 bases for V and 8 bases for J; bases not matched to a gene: 8. CDR3 length equals 15 residues. The data were produced by immunoSEQ multiplex PCR, yet TCRdb's version contains in-frame clones alone and is incomplete. The profile shows a few hundred thousand clones, around 89% of them singletons. The rearrangement joins TRBV28 to TRBJ1-6, with 8 positions matching TRBD1. The TCR sequence derives from a man aged 40-50 years with acute or convalescent COVID-19. Material: peripheral blood. The CDR3 DNA follows: TGTGCCAGCAGTCTATACGGACAGGGAGATTCACCCCTCCACTTT. This gives the protein CASSLYGQGDSPLHF.